This TCR beta chain was captured by sequencing in a study of radiotherapy plus CTLA-4 blockade in lung cancer. The repertoire was sequenced with immunoSEQ multiplex PCR; TCRdb's copy has only in-frame clones and lacks some. The sample includes about 73,000 clones, about nine tenths of them seen just once. The germline V gene encodes CDR1 SGDLS and CDR2 YYNGEE. The CDR3 covers 14 residues. The V gene lost 0 bases and the J gene lost 12 bases, with 16 bases spanning the gap. The receptor was derived from a human donor with non-small cell lung cancer that progressed on radiotherapy plus ipilimumab. The sample in question was peripheral blood, obtained from a patient treated with radiotherapy plus ipilimumab. The V and J genes are TRBV9 and TRBJ2-1; no reliable D call. The CDR3 region is CASSVAQPSIGQFF. In nucleotides, the CDR3 is TGTGCCAGCAGCGTAGCTCAACCTAGTATCGGGCAGTTCTTC.